This entry describes one TCR beta chain. The entry originates in a study of blood T cell repertoires in COVID-19. Overall study context: Collection of acute and convalescent COVID-19 samples took place in the United States, Italy and Spain. From T cells, B-cell-depleted T cells, or PBMCs came the material, which was cDNA or gDNA.

Per the authors' pipeline: Reference gene primer amplification gave nucleated cell count estimates. TCRdb's table, derived via immunoSEQ multiplex PCR, lists solely in-frame clones and lacks some. Clone size and the V and J calls come from that table; the DNA yielded D and trimming. The table includes around 100,000 clones, roughly 85% detected once. Looked up from germline, CDR1 is SGHRS and CDR2 is YFSETQ. After removal of 4 bases from V and 4 bases from J, the junction contained 5 bases not matched to a gene. CDR3 length: 14 amino acids. Sequencing was carried out using peripheral blood. The TCR originated in a man in his 70s with active or convalescent COVID-19. The chain joins TRBV5-1 to TRBJ2-7; 10 nucleotides line up with TRBD2. The CDR3 region has the DNA TGCGCCAGCAGCCGGGCTAGCGGGAGTTACGAGCAGTACTTC. This gives the protein CASSRASGSYEQYF.